This T cell receptor (beta chain) was captured by sequencing in a study of T cell repertoires in cytomegalovirus infection. For the study at large: Well-studied HLA-B-restricted epitopes and recently identified HLA-C-restricted epitopes of CMV were both used in the study. Through public TCR beta signatures, both CMV infection and matching HLA type were indicated. Notes on the study in general: The ex vivo response was dominated by HLA-C-restricted CMV-specific TCR beta clonotypes. CMV carriers with the relevant HLA were identified by cumulative public TCR beta family frequency.

Germline V gene lookup returns CDR1 SGHAT and CDR2 FQNNGV. The V and J ends lost 1 base and 4 bases respectively, with 13 bases between them. The CDR3 spans 16 residues. To note about this clonotype: Its matching antigen is unknown.

A single record per CDR3 protein comes from TCRdb applying MiXCR to the reads. The data hold roughly 570,000 distinct CDR3 sequences, with 35% to 50% observed a single time. Sample: cultured PBMCs, taken from culture after CMV antigen stimulation. The sequence was obtained from a human donor in good health (CMV status not recorded). Some clones in this sample may be carry-over from other donors' samples. V and J are TRBV11-2 and TRBJ2-2; D perhaps matches TRBD2 (7 bases). In DNA form, the CDR3 reads TGTGCCAGCAGCTTAGCCTACGGGGGGCCCACCGGGGAGCTGTTTTTT. Translation gives CASSLAYGGPTGELFF.